What follows are 17 T cell receptor beta chains derived from one specimen sequenced in a study of shared T cell receptors in the human thymus. Clones were read by immunoSEQ multiplex PCR, and TCRdb kept only the in-frame ones, dropping some. The repertoire holds about 660,000 clones, with around 87% as singletons. This sample also belongs to another study, concerning human thymus T cells.

Sequencing input: thymocytes. These receptors all stem from a boy younger than two with a congenital heart defect.

This clone was detected once. The chain is built from TRBV5-5 and TRBJ2-7, with D tentatively TRBD2 (6 bases). V was clipped by 0 bases and J by 4 bases, with 14 bases between them. CDR1 is SGHKS and CDR2 is YYEKEE in the germline V gene (reference sequence). The CDR3 contains 15 residues. CDR3 protein: CASSLGQGGRYEQYF. The CDR3 DNA follows: TGTGCCAGCAGCTTGGGGCAGGGAGGAAGGTACGAGCAGTACTTC.

CDR3 region: CASSCGQTQETQYF. DNA for the CDR3: TGCGCCAGCAGCTGCGGACAGACCCAAGAGACCCAGTACTTC. V is TRBV5-1 and J is TRBJ2-5, with TRBD1 as a possible D gene (6 bases). From germline, CDR1 is SGHRS and CDR2 YFSETQ. Trimming took 3 bases from V and 1 from J, leaving 10 bases between them. This CDR3 contains 14 residues.

This rearrangement joins TRBV28 to TRBJ2-7; 11 bases fit TRBD2. Per germline, CDR1 MDHEN and CDR2 SYDVKM. The junction had 14 bases not matched to a gene; V was cut back by 6 bases and J by 4 bases. The CDR3 sequence is 17 residues long. The CDR3 sequence is CASSEKGSGRAGYEQYF. The DNA for the CDR3 is TGTGCCAGCAGCGAAAAGGGTAGCGGGAGGGCCGGGTACGAGCAGTACTTC.

The chain recombines TRBV11-2 with TRBJ2-2; 9 bases align to TRBD1. After removal of 4 bases from V and 7 bases from J, the junction contained 4 bases not matched to a gene. Germline CDR1 SGHAT, CDR2 FQNNGV. The CDR3 length is 14 residues. In nucleotides, the CDR3 is TGTGCCAGCAGCTCGACAGGGGGTGACGGGGAGCTGTTTTTT. Protein sequence: CASSSTGGDGELFF.

The J gene is TRBJ2-5, the V gene TRBV30; 8 positions match TRBD2. Germline CDR1 and CDR2: GTSNPN and SVGIG (reference sequence). The CDR3 has 18 amino acids. The V segment lost 0 bases and the J segment 2 bases; nucleotides outside the gene matches: 14. CDR3 loop: CAWSVPGGPGLPQETQYF. The CDR3 DNA reads as TGTGCCTGGAGTGTACCGGGGGGGCCGGGACTACCGCAAGAGACCCAGTACTTC.

This clone was detected once. This chain connects TRBV23-1 to TRBJ1-5; TRBD1 might be the D (5 bases). TRBV23-1 is reported as an ORF; its role is uncertain. Trimming took off 3 bases at V and 1 base at J, with 13 bases between the two ends. The CDR3 is 16 amino acids. As DNA, the CDR3 is TGCGCCAGCAGTCATCCAGGGTACAACAGCAATCAGCCCCAGCATTTT. This codes for CASSHPGYNSNQPQHF.

The chain combines TRBV27 with TRBJ2-7; 9 nucleotides match TRBD1. CDR3 length: 14 residues. Germline V gene lookup returns CDR1 MNHEY and CDR2 SMNVEV (reference sequence). Germline trimming cut 5 bases from V and 3 bases from J; bases unmatched to any gene: 5. The CDR3: CASSRDRDFYEQYF. DNA of the CDR3: TGTGCCAGCAGTAGGGACAGGGATTTCTACGAGCAGTACTTC.

This chain links TRBV5-4 with TRBJ1-2, with TRBD1 matching over 12 bases. CDR1 is SGHNT and CDR2 is YYREEE in the germline V gene (reference sequence). V shed 3 bases, J shed 6 bases, and the junction held 9 bases outside the gene matches. This CDR3 comprises 16 residues. The CDR3 reads CASSSHKGQGADGYTF. For the CDR3, the DNA is TGTGCCAGCAGCTCCCATAAGGGACAGGGGGCCGATGGCTACACCTTC.

V usage is TRBV11-3 and J usage is TRBJ2-7; possible D gene TRBD1, 6 bases. Germline assignment: CDR1 SGHNT and CDR2 YENEEA. V lost 4 bases, J lost 3 bases, and 10 bases lay in between. This CDR3 region has 13 residues. CDR3 amino acids: CASSSKDSYEQYF. The CDR3 DNA follows: TGTGCCAGCAGCTCGAAGGACAGCTACGAGCAGTACTTC. Full variable domain (missing parts from reference TRBV11-3 and TRBJ2-7): EAGVVQSPRYKIIEKKQPVAFWCNPISGHNTLYWYLQNLGQGPELLIRYENEEAVDDSQLPKDRFSAERLKGVDSTLKIQPAELGDSAVYLCASSSKDSYEQYFGPGTRLTVT.

This clone was recorded once. This rearrangement joins TRBV4-3 to TRBJ1-1; D gene unclear. There are 16 residues in the CDR3. Germline CDR1 LGHNA, CDR2 YSLEER. Trimming left V 4 bases short and J 8 bases short, with 23 bases between. The CDR3 is CASSPRVRGEGDEAFF. The CDR3 region has the DNA TGCGCCAGCAGCCCGAGGGTACGGGGAGAGGGTGACGAAGCTTTCTTT.

This clone was observed a single time. J is TRBJ1-2 and V is TRBV25-1; 7 nucleotides line up with TRBD1. The ends lost 7 bases at V and 7 bases at J; junction bases unmatched: 6. Looked up from germline, CDR1 is MGHDK and CDR2 is SYGVNS. The CDR3 runs 12 residues. The CDR3 reads CASTGDRGGYTF. The CDR3 region has the DNA TGTGCCAGCACAGGGGACAGAGGTGGCTACACCTTC.

The J gene is TRBJ1-6, the V gene TRBV5-6; TRBD1 matches at 10 bases. Germline loops: CDR1 SGHDT, CDR2 YYEEEE. This CDR3 is built from 16 residues. J was trimmed by 9 bases and V by 9 bases; bases with no gene match: 15. The DNA for the CDR3 is TGTGCCACCGCGGTCCTTTCCGGGACAGGGGCTTCACCCCTCCACTTT. Residues: CATAVLSGTGASPLHF.

The rearrangement joins TRBV15 to TRBJ2-1; 7 bases align to TRBD1. V lost 5 bases, J lost 0 bases, and 7 bases stayed unmatched. The CDR3 spans 16 residues. The germline V gene encodes CDR1 LNHNV and CDR2 YYDKDF (reference sequence). The CDR3 sequence: CATSGSGQHSYNEQFF. Here the CDR3 DNA reads TGTGCCACCAGCGGCTCGGGACAGCACTCCTACAATGAGCAGTTCTTC.

The CDR3 spells CASSPLSGIPHEQFF. The CDR3 DNA sequence: TGTGCCAGCAGTCCTCTTAGCGGGATTCCCCATGAGCAGTTCTTC. The J gene is TRBJ2-1, the V gene TRBV11-2; 8 bases line up with TRBD2. The CDR3 loop spans 15 amino acids. Per germline, CDR1 SGHAT and CDR2 FQNNGV. The J segment lost 8 bases and the V segment lost 6 bases, leaving 12 bases of the junction unmatched.

This chain uses TRBV6-5 with TRBJ2-7, with 8 nucleotides matching TRBD1. Trimming cost V 0 bases and J 1 base; bases outside gene matches: 2. CDR1 MNHEY and CDR2 SVGAGI come from the germline V gene. The CDR3 loop spans 15 amino acids. This CDR3 reads CASSYSGQASYEQYF. The DNA for the CDR3 is TGTGCCAGCAGTTACTCGGGACAGGCGTCCTACGAGCAGTACTTC.

The chain links TRBV4-3 to TRBJ1-2, with D possibly TRBD1 on 5 matching bases. CDR1 and CDR2 (germline): LGHNA, YSLEER. Trimming shortened V by 1 base and J by 2 bases, and 23 bases separated the two germline ends. The CDR3 has 19 amino acids. CDR3 DNA: TGCGCCAGCAGCCAAGCGGGGAGGGGTCGACGGTATTTCAACTATGGCTACACCTTC. Encoded protein: CASSQAGRGRRYFNYGYTF.

The chain joins TRBV2 to TRBJ1-1; the match to TRBD1 covers 8 bases. This CDR3 has 13 amino acids. V gave up 6 bases and J gave up 7 bases; unmatched junction bases: 7. Looked up from germline, CDR1 is SNHLY and CDR2 is FYNNEI. The CDR3 DNA is TGTGCCAGCAGGAAGACAGGGGCGGTTGAAGCTTTCTTT. Its translation is CASRKTGAVEAFF.